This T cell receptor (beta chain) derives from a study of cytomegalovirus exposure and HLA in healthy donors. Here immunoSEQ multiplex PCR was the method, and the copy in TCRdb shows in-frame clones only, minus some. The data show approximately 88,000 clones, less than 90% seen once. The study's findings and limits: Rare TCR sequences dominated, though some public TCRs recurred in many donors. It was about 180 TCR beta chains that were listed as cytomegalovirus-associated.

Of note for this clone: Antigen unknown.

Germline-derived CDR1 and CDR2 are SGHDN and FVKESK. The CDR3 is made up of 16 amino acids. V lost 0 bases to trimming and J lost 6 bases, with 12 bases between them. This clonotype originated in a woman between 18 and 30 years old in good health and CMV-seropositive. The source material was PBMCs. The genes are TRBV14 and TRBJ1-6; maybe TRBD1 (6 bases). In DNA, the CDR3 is TGTGCCAGCAGCCAAGAAGGGTACAGGGCTAATTCACCCCTCCACTTT. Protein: CASSQEGYRANSPLHF. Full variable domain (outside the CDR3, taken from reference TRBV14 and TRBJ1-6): EAGVTQFPSHSVIEKGQTVTLRCDPISGHDNLYWYRRVMGKEIKFLLHFVKESKQDESGMPNNRFLAERTGGTYSTLKVQPAELEDSGVYFCASSQEGYRANSPLHFGNGTRLTVT.